The table lists the clone carrying this T cell receptor (beta chain) with a count of one. This sample stems from a study of shared clonotypes between healthy human individuals. Whole-study context: Used for every donor were three CD4 naive, three CD4 memory, two CD8 naive and one CD8 memory plate.

In the sorted-subset replicate PCRs, 200 ng DNA, around 32,000 T cell genomes, was used. Using immunoSEQ multiplex PCR, the repertoire was profiled, and TCRdb retains in-frame clones only, with some absent. The table lists roughly 2 million clones, approximately 96% of them singletons, with approximately 0.13% in the top ten. This CDR3 spans 13 amino acids. The germline CDR1 and CDR2 sequences are LGHNA and YSLEER. Trimming stripped 0 bases from V and 7 bases from J, with 7 bases between. The chain employs TRBV4-3 and TRBJ1-5; D gene uncertain. The receptor was derived from a man younger than 35 in good health. Sequenced: naive CD4+ T cells sorted from blood. As to subset: CD45RA+ positively selected. For the CDR3, the DNA is TGCGCCAGCAGCCAAGATGCAGCCCAGCCCCAGCATTTT. This translates into CASSQDAAQPQHF.